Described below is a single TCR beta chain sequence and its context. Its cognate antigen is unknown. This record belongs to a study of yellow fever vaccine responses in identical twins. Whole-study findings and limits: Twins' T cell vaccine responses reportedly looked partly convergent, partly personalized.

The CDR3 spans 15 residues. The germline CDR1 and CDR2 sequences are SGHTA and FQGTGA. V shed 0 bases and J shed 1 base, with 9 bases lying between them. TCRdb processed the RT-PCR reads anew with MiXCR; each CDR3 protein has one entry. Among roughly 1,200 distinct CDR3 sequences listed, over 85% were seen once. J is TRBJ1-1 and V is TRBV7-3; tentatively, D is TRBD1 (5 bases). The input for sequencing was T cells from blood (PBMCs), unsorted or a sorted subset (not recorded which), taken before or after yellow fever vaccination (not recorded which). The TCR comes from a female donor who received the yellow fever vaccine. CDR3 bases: TGTGCCAGCAGCTTAACGAGGGGCCAGAACACTGAAGCTTTCTTT. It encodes CASSLTRGQNTEAFF.